This T cell receptor beta chain is from a study of blood T cell repertoires in COVID-19. Study overall: From the United States, Italy and Spain came samples of acute and convalescent COVID-19.

The CDR3 covers 16 residues. Trimming cost V 3 bases and J 2 bases, with 16 bases left between them. The germline V gene has CDR1 LGHNA and CDR2 YSLEER. Measured with immunoSEQ multiplex PCR; TCRdb has only the in-frame clones, and not every one. In the table there are 390,000 or so clones, about 90% of which are singletons. The sequence was obtained from a young man with active or convalescent COVID-19. The source material was peripheral blood. The chain has TRBV4-3 and TRBJ1-2; D not certain. The CDR3: CASSHPRGGWNYGYTF. DNA for the CDR3: TGCGCCAGCAGCCACCCTCGGGGAGGGTGGAACTATGGCTACACCTTC.